The 5 T cell receptor beta chains presented below share a single source sample, sequenced in a study of regulatory dendritic cells for organ transplantation. Produced via immunoSEQ multiplex PCR; TCRdb's table is partial and in-frame only. The sample consists of under 35,000 clones, roughly 84% of them appearing once. The specimen was naive CD8+ T cells from blood. Subset: CD45RA+ naive T cells. These receptors were collected from a human donor in good health.

The sample holds a few counts of this clone. The rearrangement joins TRBV21-1 to TRBJ1-6. TRBV21-1 represents a pseudogene. This CDR3 is 14 amino acids long. This chain's CDR3 is CASSIPRFNSPLHF. In DNA, the CDR3 is TGTGCCAGCAGCATCCCCCGGTTTAATTCACCCCTCCACTTT.

CDR3: CASSARTGFNQPQHF. DNA of the CDR3: TGTGCCAGCAGTGCCAGGACAGGTTTCAATCAGCCCCAGCATTTT. This sequence joins TRBV6-1 and TRBJ1-5, with TRBD1 matching over 7 bases. In germline, CDR1 is MNHNS, CDR2 SASEGT. The V gene end was trimmed by 4 bases and the J gene end by 3 bases; junction bases not matched to a gene: 6. The CDR3 covers 15 residues.

V and J are TRBV9 and TRBJ1-1; possibly TRBD1 for D (5 bases). This CDR3 has 16 residues. V was shortened by 3 bases and J by 4 bases, with 19 bases between the two germline ends. Looked up from germline, CDR1 is SGDLS and CDR2 is YYNGEE. The CDR3 loop reads CASSADLRGGSTEAFF. The CDR3 nucleotides are TGTGCCAGCAGCGCAGATTTAAGGGGAGGGTCCACTGAAGCTTTCTTT.

This chain uses TRBV7-6 with TRBJ2-3; 9 bases align to TRBD2. The CDR3 sequence is 17 residues long. Looked up from germline, CDR1 is SGHVS and CDR2 is FNYEAQ. After removal of 5 bases from V and 1 base from J, the junction contained 10 bases not matched to a gene. This chain's CDR3 is CASSPTDSGGRTDTQYF. The CDR3 bases are TGTGCCAGCAGCCCAACCGATAGCGGGGGCCGCACAGATACGCAGTATTTT.

The gene calls are TRBV27 and TRBJ2-7; D perhaps matches TRBD1 (7 bases). CDR3 length: 14 amino acids. Between the trimmed V and J ends, which lost 5 bases and 2 bases, there was a span of 13 bases. CDR1 and CDR2 (germline): MNHEY, SMNVEV (reference sequence). The CDR3 region has the DNA TGTGCCAGCAGTCCCCCAGGGGGGCCCTACGAGCAGTACTTC. Protein sequence: CASSPPGGPYEQYF.